These T cell receptor beta chains were read from a single sample in a study of shared clonotypes between healthy human individuals. This table comes from immunoSEQ multiplex PCR, and its TCRdb copy is limited to in-frame clones, with some not included. This table holds approximately 320,000 clones, around 87% found once. The specimen was memory CD8+ T cells sorted from blood. Receptors were obtained from a man younger than 35 in good health. Each CDR3 is given with its conserved first and last residue. The D gene is left open where the match is weak. Clone sizes are given selectively: once, few, many, or a class where the clone is expanded.

v_gene: TRBV27; j_gene: TRBJ2-1; abundance: -; d_gene: -; CDR3aa: CASSFGVFNEQFF; CDR3nt: TGTGCCAGCAGTTTTGGCGTCTTCAATGAGCAGTTCTTC
v_gene: TRBV30; j_gene: TRBJ2-1; abundance: -; d_gene: -; CDR3aa: CAWRGSYNEQFF; CDR3nt: TGTGCCTGGCGGGGCTCCTACAATGAGCAGTTCTTC
v_gene: TRBV2; j_gene: TRBJ1-1; abundance: -; d_gene: -; CDR3aa: CASIRGLNTEAFF; CDR3nt: TGTGCCAGCATAAGGGGACTGAACACTGAAGCTTTCTTT
v_gene: TRBV10-3; j_gene: TRBJ2-1; abundance: -; d_gene: -; CDR3aa: CAISDLGAYNEQFF; CDR3nt: TGTGCCATCAGTGATTTAGGAGCCTACAATGAGCAGTTCTTC
v_gene: TRBV9; j_gene: TRBJ2-7; abundance: once; d_gene: -; CDR3aa: CASSVGTGAYEQYF; CDR3nt: TGTGCCAGCAGCGTAGGGACGGGGGCCTACGAGCAGTACTTC
v_gene: TRBV7-9; j_gene: TRBJ1-2; abundance: -; d_gene: -; CDR3aa: CASSLAIGAGYGYTF; CDR3nt: TGTGCCAGCAGCCTAGCGATAGGAGCTGGCTATGGCTACACCTTC
v_gene: TRBV27; j_gene: TRBJ1-1; abundance: once; d_gene: -; CDR3aa: CASSLLPRSTEAFF; CDR3nt: TGTGCCAGCAGTTTACTTCCCCGCAGCACTGAAGCTTTCTTT
v_gene: TRBV4-2; j_gene: TRBJ2-2; abundance: -; d_gene: TRBD2; CDR3aa: CASSLDSGSHTGELFF; CDR3nt: TGTGCCAGCAGCCTCGATAGCGGGTCTCACACCGGGGAGCTGTTTTTT
v_gene: TRBV7-9; j_gene: TRBJ2-5; abundance: -; d_gene: -; CDR3aa: CASSFPPPTGETQYF; CDR3nt: TGTGCCAGCAGCTTCCCGCCCCCGACCGGAGAGACCCAGTACTTC
v_gene: TRBV7-9; j_gene: TRBJ2-3; abundance: -; d_gene: -; CDR3aa: CASSLGGVRQYF; CDR3nt: TGTGCCAGCAGCTTAGGTGGAGTAAGGCAGTATTTT
v_gene: TRBV30; j_gene: TRBJ1-5; abundance: many; d_gene: TRBD1; CDR3aa: CAWGQENSNQPQHF; CDR3nt: TGTGCCTGGGGACAGGAGAATAGCAATCAGCCCCAGCATTTT
v_gene: TRBV7-2; j_gene: TRBJ2-7; abundance: -; d_gene: TRBD1; CDR3aa: CASSFQGAYEQYF; CDR3nt: TGTGCCAGCAGCTTCCAGGGGGCCTACGAGCAGTACTTC
v_gene: TRBV6-1; j_gene: TRBJ1-6; abundance: -; d_gene: -; CDR3aa: CASSDWQGSFNSPLHF; CDR3nt: TGTGCCAGCAGTGATTGGCAGGGGAGTTTTAATTCACCCCTCCACTTT
v_gene: TRBV7-9; j_gene: TRBJ2-7; abundance: -; d_gene: -; CDR3aa: CASSFRQCFNSYEQYF; CDR3nt: TGTGCCAGCAGCTTTCGACAGTGCTTTAATTCCTACGAGCAGTACTTC
v_gene: TRBV10-2; j_gene: TRBJ2-3; abundance: -; d_gene: -; CDR3aa: CASTEGDTQYF; CDR3nt: TGCGCCAGCACGGAGGGGGATACGCAGTATTTT
v_gene: TRBV5-1; j_gene: TRBJ2-1; abundance: -; d_gene: -; CDR3aa: CASSLASPLSRAYNEQFF; CDR3nt: TGCGCCAGCAGCTTGGCTTCCCCGCTCTCACGGGCTTACAATGAGCAGTTCTTC
v_gene: TRBV7-6; j_gene: TRBJ2-1; abundance: -; d_gene: TRBD2; CDR3aa: CASSLVLAGNYNEQFF; CDR3nt: TGTGCCAGCAGCTTAGTACTAGCGGGGAATTACAATGAGCAGTTCTTC
v_gene: TRBV7-9; j_gene: TRBJ2-1; abundance: -; d_gene: -; CDR3aa: CASSFTAGPNEQFF; CDR3nt: TGTGCCAGCAGCTTTACCGCAGGGCCCAATGAGCAGTTCTTC
v_gene: TRBV21-1; j_gene: TRBJ1-2; abundance: -; d_gene: -; CDR3aa: CARRPGTGTAGYTF; CDR3nt: TGTGCCAGGAGACCAGGGACAGGGACGGCTGGCTACACCTTC
v_gene: TRBV4-2; j_gene: TRBJ2-7; abundance: many; d_gene: -; CDR3aa: CASSEGGYEQYF; CDR3nt: TGTGCCAGCAGCGAGGGTGGCTACGAGCAGTACTTC
v_gene: TRBV27; j_gene: TRBJ2-1; abundance: -; d_gene: -; CDR3aa: CASSLWRDPSYNEQFF; CDR3nt: TGTGCCAGCAGTTTATGGCGGGACCCCTCCTACAATGAGCAGTTCTTC
v_gene: TRBV4-3; j_gene: TRBJ2-5; abundance: -; d_gene: -; CDR3aa: CASSQDLRQETQYF; CDR3nt: TGCGCCAGCAGCCAAGATCTCCGCCAAGAGACCCAGTACTTC
v_gene: TRBV7-9; j_gene: TRBJ2-3; abundance: -; d_gene: TRBD2; CDR3aa: CASSPHGTSVDTDTQYF; CDR3nt: TGTGCCAGCAGCCCTCACGGGACTAGCGTTGACACAGATACGCAGTATTTT
v_gene: TRBV2; j_gene: TRBJ2-5; abundance: -; d_gene: TRBD2; CDR3aa: CASSDLSGGAGETQYF; CDR3nt: TGTGCCAGCAGTGATTTGTCCGGGGGGGCCGGGGAGACCCAGTACTTC
v_gene: TRBV5-6; j_gene: TRBJ2-2; abundance: many; d_gene: -; CDR3aa: CASSLEYTGELFF; CDR3nt: TGTGCCAGCAGCTTGGAGTACACCGGGGAGCTGTTTTTT
v_gene: TRBV2; j_gene: TRBJ2-5; abundance: -; d_gene: -; CDR3aa: CASRTDRETQYF; CDR3nt: TGTGCCAGCCGGACGGACCGAGAGACCCAGTACTTC
v_gene: TRBV6-1; j_gene: TRBJ2-2; abundance: -; d_gene: -; CDR3aa: CASKAYRETGELFF; CDR3nt: TGTGCCAGCAAGGCCTACAGGGAGACCGGGGAGCTGTTTTTT
v_gene: TRBV6-6; j_gene: TRBJ1-2; abundance: -; d_gene: TRBD1; CDR3aa: CASSRNPGQGAIGYTF; CDR3nt: TGTGCCAGCAGTCGGAACCCGGGACAGGGGGCCATTGGCTACACCTTC
v_gene: TRBV7-9; j_gene: TRBJ1-2; abundance: -; d_gene: TRBD1; CDR3aa: CASYGQGYGYTF; CDR3nt: TGTGCCAGCTACGGACAGGGTTATGGCTACACCTTC
v_gene: TRBV27; j_gene: TRBJ2-7; abundance: -; d_gene: -; CDR3aa: CASSLSPTGNEQYF; CDR3nt: TGTGCCAGCAGTTTATCACCTACGGGGAACGAGCAGTACTTC
v_gene: TRBV19; j_gene: TRBJ2-3; abundance: -; d_gene: TRBD1; CDR3aa: CASSNYRTGAAPETSTDTQYF; CDR3nt: TGTGCCAGTAGTAACTACCGGACAGGGGCTGCACCCGAGACTAGCACAGATACGCAGTATTTT
v_gene: TRBV7-9; j_gene: TRBJ2-2; abundance: -; d_gene: -; CDR3aa: CASSFRFSPNTGELFF; CDR3nt: TGTGCCAGCAGCTTTAGATTTTCGCCGAACACCGGGGAGCTGTTTTTT